The 20 T cell receptor beta chains below come from one sample, sequenced in a study of shared clonotypes between healthy human individuals. The data were produced by immunoSEQ multiplex PCR, yet TCRdb's version contains in-frame clones alone and is incomplete. In the table there are some 2.1 million clones, about 95% of which are singletons. Positively selected for CCR7, the CD45RO-negative cells used as naive CD8 cells excluded terminally differentiated effector memory CD45RA+ cells. Specimen: naive CD8+ T cells sorted from blood. The source of these receptors is a young man in good health.

V gene TRBV18 combines with J gene TRBJ2-5; D is uncertain. The CDR3 totals 15 residues. Germline loops: CDR1 KGHSH, CDR2 LQKENI. V was clipped by 3 bases and J by 5 bases, with 16 bases between them. The CDR3 here is CASSPDRGQRETQYF. The CDR3 bases are TGTGCCAGCTCACCGGACCGCGGCCAAAGGGAGACCCAGTACTTC.

A word on this clone: Distinct nucleotide sequences in the sample also encode this CDR3. The rearrangement joins TRBV7-6 to TRBJ2-7; D gene ambiguous. From germline, CDR1 is SGHVS and CDR2 FNYEAQ. CDR3 length: 14 residues. V lost 5 bases and J 0 bases, leaving 11 bases between the germline ends. The CDR3: CASSPGLSSYEQYF. CDR3 in DNA: TGTGCCAGCAGCCCCGGTTTAAGCTCCTACGAGCAGTACTTC.

The V call is TRBV11-2, the J call TRBJ2-7; 10 nucleotides line up with TRBD1. Germline CDR1 SGHAT, CDR2 FQNNGV. The CDR3 contains 16 residues. The V segment lost 4 bases and the J segment 2 bases; nucleotides outside the gene matches: 8. CDR3 sequence reads: CASSSGWTGGAYEQYF. The CDR3, as DNA: TGTGCCAGCAGCTCGGGTTGGACAGGGGGTGCCTACGAGCAGTACTTC.

This CDR3 reads CASSDTGALYNEQFF. The CDR3 DNA reads TGTGCCAGCAGTGACACCGGGGCGTTATACAATGAGCAGTTCTTC. The V call is TRBV25-1, the J call TRBJ2-1; D may be TRBD1 or TRBD2 (5 bases each). Germline V gene data show CDR1 as MGHDK and CDR2 as SYGVNS. V lost 3 bases to trimming and J lost 4 bases, with 13 bases between them. CDR3 length: 15 residues.

The chain couples TRBV13 to TRBJ2-7; D gene uncertain. This CDR3 spans 14 amino acids. V was clipped by 4 bases and J by 4 bases, with 14 bases between them. Germline V lookup: CDR1 PRHDT, CDR2 FYEKMQ (reference sequence). The CDR3 protein is CASSSFRVQYEQYF. CDR3 bases: TGTGCCAGCAGCTCGTTCCGGGTGCAGTACGAGCAGTACTTC.

V is TRBV10-3 and J is TRBJ1-2; unclear D gene. The CDR3 length is 17 residues. Germline loops: CDR1 ENHRY, CDR2 SYGVKD. Trimming shortened V by 3 bases and J by 1 base, and 18 bases separated the two germline ends. The CDR3 sequence: CAISDSAETVVNYGYTF. CDR3 DNA: TGTGCCATCAGTGATTCGGCAGAAACTGTCGTTAACTATGGCTACACCTTC.

This clone was seen just once. The chain joins TRBV4-1 to TRBJ2-1, with a weak D call TRBD1 (7 bases). The V gene's germline CDR1 is MGHRA and CDR2 YSYEKL. The CDR3 covers 16 residues. V was cut by 5 bases and J by 9 bases, with 23 bases left in between. CDR3 in DNA: TGCGCCAGCAGCAGCGTGGCAGGGGGGCTGATAGCTGAGCAGTTCTTC. Its translation is CASSSVAGGLIAEQFF.

The chain is built from TRBV9 and TRBJ1-4, with a tentative D call TRBD1 (6 bases). Germline CDR1 and CDR2: SGDLS and YYNGEE. V dropped 0 bases and J dropped 0 bases, with 9 bases sitting between them. The CDR3 is made up of 16 amino acids. The CDR3 loop reads CASSVGGASTNEKLFF. In DNA, the CDR3 is TGTGCCAGCAGCGTAGGGGGGGCCTCAACTAATGAAAAACTGTTTTTT.

This chain connects TRBV29-1 to TRBJ2-5; D remains ambiguous. The germline CDR1 and CDR2 sequences are SQVTM and ANQGSEA. Trimming took off 4 bases at V and 4 bases at J, with 19 bases between the two ends. The CDR3 is 15 amino acids. The CDR3 spells CSVVPFEPALETQYF. The CDR3 nucleotides read TGCAGCGTTGTTCCCTTCGAGCCGGCCTTAGAGACCCAGTACTTC.

V gene TRBV29-1 combines with J gene TRBJ1-2; D is unresolved. The germline CDR1 and CDR2 sequences are SQVTM and ANQGSEA. Trimming removed 4 bases at V and 0 bases at J, with 12 bases between. The length of the CDR3 is 14 residues. CDR3 amino acids: CSVVQELTNYGYTF. The CDR3 DNA is TGCAGCGTTGTCCAGGAGTTAACTAACTATGGCTACACCTTC.

The chain is built from TRBV11-2 and TRBJ1-1; no reliable D call. There are 15 residues in the CDR3. Germline lookup yields CDR1 SGHAT and CDR2 FQNNGV. V gave up 5 bases and J gave up 5 bases, with 18 bases separating them. Written as DNA, the CDR3 is TGTGCCAGCAGCCAACGCCCCGGGGTGGCGACTGAAGCTTTCTTT. This codes for CASSQRPGVATEAFF.

The gene calls are TRBV11-2 and TRBJ2-5; D is possibly TRBD2 (7 bases). Between the trimmed V and J ends, which lost 2 bases and 0 bases, there was a span of 13 bases. The CDR3 totals 16 residues. Germline V CDR1 and CDR2: SGHAT, FQNNGV. The CDR3 here is CASSLTRGGDQETQYF. In DNA form, the CDR3 reads TGTGCCAGCAGCTTAACGAGAGGGGGGGACCAAGAGACCCAGTACTTC.

This clone was seen once. The chain combines TRBV10-3 with TRBJ2-2; D remains ambiguous. Trimming took off 1 base at V and 1 base at J, with 4 bases between the two ends. The CDR3 loop spans 14 amino acids. Germline V gene lookup returns CDR1 ENHRY and CDR2 SYGVKD. As DNA, the CDR3 is TGTGCCATCAGTGAGTGGGGGAACACCGGGGAGCTGTTTTTT. Protein: CAISEWGNTGELFF.

V is TRBV18 and J is TRBJ2-1, with D perhaps matching TRBD2 (6 bases). The germline V gene has CDR1 KGHSH and CDR2 LQKENI. CDR3 length equals 16 residues. V was shortened by 6 bases and J by 1 base, with 16 bases between the two germline ends. The CDR3 DNA follows: TGTGCCAGCTCCCCCTTCGGAGGGGCGTCCTACAATGAGCAGTTCTTC. Encoded protein: CASSPFGGASYNEQFF.

V usage is TRBV19 and J usage is TRBJ2-7; D might be TRBD1 or TRBD2, each matching 5 bases. CDR3 length: 14 amino acids. Germline V gene data show CDR1 as LNHDA and CDR2 as SQIVND (reference sequence). Trimming shortened V by 5 bases and J by 2 bases, and 13 bases separated the two germline ends. CDR3: CASSFGTDTYEQYF. CDR3 bases: TGTGCCAGTAGTTTCGGGACGGATACCTACGAGCAGTACTTC.

The CDR3 DNA sequence: TGTGCCAGCAGCCCAGGACAGGAGAACACTGAAGCTTTCTTT. This gives the protein CASSPGQENTEAFF. The chain employs TRBV5-8 and TRBJ1-1; 7 nucleotides match TRBD1. This CDR3 is 14 amino acids long. The V gene end was trimmed by 4 bases and the J gene end by 1 base; junction bases not matched to a gene: 4. Germline CDR1 is SGHTS and CDR2 is YDEGEE.

The chain employs TRBV28 and TRBJ2-2; D is perhaps TRBD1 or TRBD2 (6 bases each). CDR1 MDHEN and CDR2 SYDVKM come from the germline V gene. The CDR3 loop spans 16 amino acids. Trimming removed 6 bases at V and 2 bases at J, with 16 bases between. CDR3 residues: CASSGSGGGNTGELFF. CDR3 bases: TGTGCCAGCAGCGGCAGCGGAGGGGGTAACACCGGGGAGCTGTTTTTT.

This chain connects TRBV5-1 to TRBJ2-6, with TRBD1 identical over 7 bases. Germline V gene sequence: CDR1 SGHRS, CDR2 YFSETQ. V trimming: 4 bases; J trimming: 0 bases; junction bases outside the gene matches: 13. This CDR3 is built from 19 residues. The CDR3 here is CASSPGTGVLGSGANVLTF. The CDR3 coding sequence is TGCGCCAGCAGCCCGGGTACAGGGGTATTGGGCTCTGGGGCCAACGTCCTGACTTTC.

This clone is a singleton in its sample. The chain joins TRBV5-1 to TRBJ2-7; 12 nucleotides match TRBD2. The CDR3 consists of 18 residues. Germline-derived CDR1 and CDR2 are SGHRS and YFSETQ. V was pared by 0 bases and J by 0 bases, with 7 bases of the junction left unmatched. As DNA, the CDR3 is TGCGCCAGCAGCTTGGTCGCCCCTAGCGGGGGGGCCTCCTACGAGCAGTACTTC. Translation gives CASSLVAPSGGASYEQYF.

This rearrangement joins TRBV7-9 to TRBJ2-7; perhaps TRBD1 as D (6 bases). This CDR3 comprises 12 residues. The germline CDR1 and CDR2 sequences are SEHNR and FQNEAQ (reference sequence). V dropped 7 bases and J dropped 7 bases, with 14 bases sitting between them. The chain's CDR3 is CASTRQAGEQYF. The DNA for the CDR3 is TGTGCCAGCACAAGACAGGCAGGGGAGCAGTACTTC.